Below, one T cell receptor (beta chain) is given with its context. Its target is not known. The data were produced by immunoSEQ multiplex PCR, yet TCRdb's version contains in-frame clones alone and is incomplete. The table includes about 2.3 million clones, 85% to 95% detected once. These data are taken from a study of shared clonotypes between healthy human individuals. Findings of the study overall: Researchers sampled only blood; tissue repertoires likely differ.

J gave up 5 bases and V 4 bases, and 11 bases lay outside the gene matches. CDR3 length: 15 amino acids. The germline CDR1 and CDR2 sequences are SGDLS and YYNGEE. What was sequenced was naive CD4+ T cells from PBMCs. This sample's subset: CD45RA+ positively selected. The sequence was collected from a young man in good health. Some clones in this sample may be carry-over from other donors' samples. The V gene is TRBV9, the J gene TRBJ2-7; 8 nucleotides line up with TRBD1. CDR3 region: CASSKTGDGSDEQYF. In DNA form, the CDR3 reads TGTGCCAGCAGCAAGACAGGGGACGGGTCGGACGAGCAGTACTTC.